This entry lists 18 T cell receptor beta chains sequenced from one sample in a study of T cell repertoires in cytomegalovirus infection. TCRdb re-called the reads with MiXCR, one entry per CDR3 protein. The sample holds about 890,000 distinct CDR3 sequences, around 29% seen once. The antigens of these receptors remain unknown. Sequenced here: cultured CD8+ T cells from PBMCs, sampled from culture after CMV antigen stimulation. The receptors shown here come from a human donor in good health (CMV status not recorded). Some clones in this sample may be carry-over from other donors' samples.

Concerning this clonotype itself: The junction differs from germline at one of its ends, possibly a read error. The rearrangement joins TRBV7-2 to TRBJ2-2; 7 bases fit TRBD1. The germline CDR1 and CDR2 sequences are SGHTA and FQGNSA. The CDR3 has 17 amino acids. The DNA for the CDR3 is TGTGTCAGCAGCGCCAGACCACTTAGGGGGCCCACCGGGGAGCTGTTTTTT. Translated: CVSSARPLRGPTGELFF.

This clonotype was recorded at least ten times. DNA of the CDR3: TGTGCCAGCAGCTACAAATACGGGACACGGTCGAACACCGGGGAGCTGTTTTTT. It codes for CASSYKYGTRSNTGELFF. The gene calls are TRBV7-6 and TRBJ2-2; possible D gene TRBD1, 6 bases. Trimming left V 4 bases short and J 0 bases short, with 18 bases between. CDR3 length: 18 amino acids. Germline CDR1 SGHVS, CDR2 FNYEAQ.

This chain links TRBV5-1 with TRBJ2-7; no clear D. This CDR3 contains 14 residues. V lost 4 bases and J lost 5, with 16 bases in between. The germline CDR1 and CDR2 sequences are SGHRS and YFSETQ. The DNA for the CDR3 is TGCGCCAGCAGCCCGGTCGACAACCCTAACGAGCAGTACTTC. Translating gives CASSPVDNPNEQYF.

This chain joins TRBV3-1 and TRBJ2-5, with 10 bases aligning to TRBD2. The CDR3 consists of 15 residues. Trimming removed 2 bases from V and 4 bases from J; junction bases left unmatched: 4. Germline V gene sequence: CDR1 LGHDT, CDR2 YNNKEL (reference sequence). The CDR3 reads CASSQLAGDGETQYF. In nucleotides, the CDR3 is TGTGCCAGCAGCCAACTAGCGGGGGATGGAGAGACCCAGTACTTC.

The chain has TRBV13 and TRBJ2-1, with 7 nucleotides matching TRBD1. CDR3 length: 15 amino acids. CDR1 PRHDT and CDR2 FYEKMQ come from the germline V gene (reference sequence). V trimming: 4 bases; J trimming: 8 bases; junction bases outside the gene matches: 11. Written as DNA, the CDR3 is TGTGCCAGCAGCTCACGGGACAGTCTTGGGGATGAGCAGTTCTTC. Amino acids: CASSSRDSLGDEQFF.

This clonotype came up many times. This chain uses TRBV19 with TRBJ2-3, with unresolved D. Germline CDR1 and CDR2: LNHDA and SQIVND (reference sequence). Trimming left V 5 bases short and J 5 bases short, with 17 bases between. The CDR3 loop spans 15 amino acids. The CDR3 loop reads CASSPLRGGLDTQYF. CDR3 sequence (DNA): TGTGCCAGTAGTCCTCTCCGAGGTGGGCTAGATACGCAGTATTTT.

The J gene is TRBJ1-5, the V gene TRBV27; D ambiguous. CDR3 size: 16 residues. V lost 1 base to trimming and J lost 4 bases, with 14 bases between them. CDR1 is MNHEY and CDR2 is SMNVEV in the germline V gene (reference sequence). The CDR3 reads CASSLWAGYGNQPQHF. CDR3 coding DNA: TGTGCCAGCAGTTTATGGGCCGGGTACGGGAATCAGCCCCAGCATTTT.

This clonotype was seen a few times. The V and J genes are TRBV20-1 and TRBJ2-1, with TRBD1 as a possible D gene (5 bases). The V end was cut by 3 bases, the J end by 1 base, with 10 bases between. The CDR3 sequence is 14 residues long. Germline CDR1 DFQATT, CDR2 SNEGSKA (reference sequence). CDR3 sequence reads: CSASPTGSYNEQFF. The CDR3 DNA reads TGCAGTGCTAGCCCCACAGGTTCCTACAATGAGCAGTTCTTC.

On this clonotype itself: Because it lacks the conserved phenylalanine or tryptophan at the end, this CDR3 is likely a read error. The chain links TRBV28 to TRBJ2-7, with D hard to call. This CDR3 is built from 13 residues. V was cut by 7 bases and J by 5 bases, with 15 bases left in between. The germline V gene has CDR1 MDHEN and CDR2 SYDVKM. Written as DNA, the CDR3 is TGTGCCAGCAACGGTGCTCTCCTGGACGAGCAGTACATC. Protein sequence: CASNGALLDEQYI.

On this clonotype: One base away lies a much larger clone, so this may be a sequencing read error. CDR3 protein: CASSRTDFNEQFF. The CDR3 coding sequence is TGTGCCAGCAGCCGGACAGATTTCAATGAGCAGTTCTTC. The chain employs TRBV7-6 and TRBJ2-1, with D possibly TRBD1 on 6 matching bases. The germline CDR1 and CDR2 sequences are SGHVS and FNYEAQ. Trimming removed 5 bases at V and 6 bases at J, with 11 bases between. The CDR3 is 13 amino acids.

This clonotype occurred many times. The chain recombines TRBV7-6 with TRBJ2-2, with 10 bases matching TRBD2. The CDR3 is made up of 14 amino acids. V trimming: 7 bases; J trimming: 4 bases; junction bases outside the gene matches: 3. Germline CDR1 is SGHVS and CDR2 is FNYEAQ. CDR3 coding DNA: TGTGCCAGCACCGTAGCGGGGGGCACCGGGGAGCTGTTTTTT. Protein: CASTVAGGTGELFF.

This CDR3 reads CASSPQLQGDMVNQPQHF. Written as DNA, the CDR3 is TGTGCCAGCAGCCCACAGCTCCAGGGTGATATGGTCAATCAGCCCCAGCATTTT. The chain recombines TRBV7-9 with TRBJ1-5, with D maybe TRBD1 (5 bases). Trimming stripped 5 bases from V and 3 bases from J, with 23 bases between. Looked up from germline, CDR1 is SEHNR and CDR2 is FQNEAQ (reference sequence). The CDR3 sequence is 18 residues long.

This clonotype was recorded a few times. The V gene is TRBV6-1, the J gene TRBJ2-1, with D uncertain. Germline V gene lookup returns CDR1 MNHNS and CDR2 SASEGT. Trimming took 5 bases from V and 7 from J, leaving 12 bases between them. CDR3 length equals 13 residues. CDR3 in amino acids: CASSFGRRNEQFF. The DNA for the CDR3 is TGTGCCAGCAGTTTCGGACGGAGAAATGAGCAGTTCTTC.

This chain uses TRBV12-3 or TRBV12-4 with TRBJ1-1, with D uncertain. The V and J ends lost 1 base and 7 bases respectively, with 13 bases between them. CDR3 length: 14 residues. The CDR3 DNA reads TGTGCCAGCAGTTTAGGCCCACCGATAGTTGAAGCTTTCTTT. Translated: CASSLGPPIVEAFF.

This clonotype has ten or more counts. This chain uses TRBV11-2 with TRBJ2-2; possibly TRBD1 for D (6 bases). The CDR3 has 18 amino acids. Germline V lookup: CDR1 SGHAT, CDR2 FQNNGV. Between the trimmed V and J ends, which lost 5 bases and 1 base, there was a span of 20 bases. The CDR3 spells CASSTPQTGIGNTGELFF. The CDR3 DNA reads TGTGCCAGCAGCACACCACAAACAGGGATTGGGAACACCGGGGAGCTGTTTTTT.

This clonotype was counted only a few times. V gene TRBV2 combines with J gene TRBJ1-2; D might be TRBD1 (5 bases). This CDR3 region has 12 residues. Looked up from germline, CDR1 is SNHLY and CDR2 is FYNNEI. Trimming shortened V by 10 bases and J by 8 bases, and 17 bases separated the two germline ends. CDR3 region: CATPGPGQGYTF. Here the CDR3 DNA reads TGTGCCACCCCCGGACCAGGGCAAGGCTACACCTTC.

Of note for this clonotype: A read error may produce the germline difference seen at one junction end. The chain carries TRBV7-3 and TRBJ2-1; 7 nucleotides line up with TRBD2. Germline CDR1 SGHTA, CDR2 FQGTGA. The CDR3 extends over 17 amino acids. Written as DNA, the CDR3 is TGTGCCAACAGCTTACGAGGAGGTCGGCTAGCGGAAAATGAGCAGTTCTTC. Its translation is CANSLRGGRLAENEQFF.

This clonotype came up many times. The CDR3: CASSLESGRGFSETQYF. Here the CDR3 DNA reads TGTGCCAGCAGCCTCGAGTCGGGGCGAGGGTTTTCGGAGACCCAGTACTTC. J is TRBJ2-5 and V is TRBV7-2; the D call may be TRBD1 or TRBD2 (5 bases each). Germline V CDR1 and CDR2: SGHTA, FQGNSA. The length of the CDR3 is 17 residues. V dropped 5 bases and J dropped 5 bases, with 24 bases sitting between them.